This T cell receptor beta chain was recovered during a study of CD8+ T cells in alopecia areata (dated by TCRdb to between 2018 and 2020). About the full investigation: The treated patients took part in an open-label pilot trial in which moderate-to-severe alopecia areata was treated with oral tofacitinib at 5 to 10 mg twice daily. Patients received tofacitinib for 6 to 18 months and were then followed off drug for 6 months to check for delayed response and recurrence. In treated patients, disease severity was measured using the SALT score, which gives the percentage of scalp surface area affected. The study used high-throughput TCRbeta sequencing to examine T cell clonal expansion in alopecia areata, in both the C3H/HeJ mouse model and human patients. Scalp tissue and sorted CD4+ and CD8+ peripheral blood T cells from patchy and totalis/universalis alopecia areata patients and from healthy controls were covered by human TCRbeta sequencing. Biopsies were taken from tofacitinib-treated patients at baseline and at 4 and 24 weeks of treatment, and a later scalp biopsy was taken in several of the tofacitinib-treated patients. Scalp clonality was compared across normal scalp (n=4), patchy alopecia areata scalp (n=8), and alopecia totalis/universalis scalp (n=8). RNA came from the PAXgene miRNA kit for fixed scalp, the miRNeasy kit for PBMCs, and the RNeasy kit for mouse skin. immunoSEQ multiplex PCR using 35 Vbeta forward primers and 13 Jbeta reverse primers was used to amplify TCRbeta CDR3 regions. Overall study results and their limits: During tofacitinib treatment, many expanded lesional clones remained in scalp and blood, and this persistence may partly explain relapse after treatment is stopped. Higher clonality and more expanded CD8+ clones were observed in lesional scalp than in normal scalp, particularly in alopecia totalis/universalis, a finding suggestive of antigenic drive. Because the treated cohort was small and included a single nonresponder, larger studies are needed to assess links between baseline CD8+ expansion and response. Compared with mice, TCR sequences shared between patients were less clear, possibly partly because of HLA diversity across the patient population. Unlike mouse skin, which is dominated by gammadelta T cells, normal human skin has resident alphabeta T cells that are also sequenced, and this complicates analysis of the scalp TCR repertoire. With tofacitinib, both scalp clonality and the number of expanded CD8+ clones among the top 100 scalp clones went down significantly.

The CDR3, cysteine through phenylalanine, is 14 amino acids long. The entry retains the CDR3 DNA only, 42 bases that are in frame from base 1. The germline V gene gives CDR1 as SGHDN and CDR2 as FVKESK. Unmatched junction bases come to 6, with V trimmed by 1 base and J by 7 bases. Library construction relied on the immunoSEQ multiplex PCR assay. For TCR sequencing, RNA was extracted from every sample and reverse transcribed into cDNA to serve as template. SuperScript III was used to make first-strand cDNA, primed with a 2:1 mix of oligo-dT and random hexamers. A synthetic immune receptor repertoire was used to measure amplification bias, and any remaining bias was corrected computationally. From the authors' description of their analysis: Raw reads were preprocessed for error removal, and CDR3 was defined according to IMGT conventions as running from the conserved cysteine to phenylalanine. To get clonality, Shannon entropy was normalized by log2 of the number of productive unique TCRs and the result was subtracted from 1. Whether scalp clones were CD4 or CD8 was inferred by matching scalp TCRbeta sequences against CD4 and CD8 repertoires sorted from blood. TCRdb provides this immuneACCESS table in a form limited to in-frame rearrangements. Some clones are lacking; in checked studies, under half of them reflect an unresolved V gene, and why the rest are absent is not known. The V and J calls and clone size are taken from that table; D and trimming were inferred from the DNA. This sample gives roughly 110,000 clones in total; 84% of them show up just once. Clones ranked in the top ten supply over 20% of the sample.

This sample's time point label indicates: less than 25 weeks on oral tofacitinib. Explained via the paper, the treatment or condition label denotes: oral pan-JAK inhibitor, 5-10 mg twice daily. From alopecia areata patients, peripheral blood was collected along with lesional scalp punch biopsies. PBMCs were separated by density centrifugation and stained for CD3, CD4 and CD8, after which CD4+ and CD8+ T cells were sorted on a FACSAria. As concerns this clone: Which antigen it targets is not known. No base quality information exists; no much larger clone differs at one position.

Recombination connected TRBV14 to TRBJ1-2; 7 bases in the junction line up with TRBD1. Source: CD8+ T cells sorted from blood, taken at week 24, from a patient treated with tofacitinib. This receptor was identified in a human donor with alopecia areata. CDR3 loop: CASSQVDRVGGYTF. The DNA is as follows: TGTGCCAGCAGCCAAGTTGACAGGGTCGGTGGCTACACCTTC. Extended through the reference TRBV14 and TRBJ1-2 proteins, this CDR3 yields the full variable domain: EAGVTQFPSHSVIEKGQTVTLRCDPISGHDNLYWYRRVMGKEIKFLLHFVKESKQDESGMPNNRFLAERTGGTYSTLKVQPAELEDSGVYFCASSQVDRVGGYTFGSGTRLTVV.